The present entry profiles one TCR beta chain with its context. The CDR3 contains 15 residues. Germline CDR1 reads GTSNPN; CDR2 reads SVGIG (reference sequence). Trimming took 2 bases from V and 9 from J; bases not matched to a gene: 12. Participant age was roughly 18 to 95 years, and participants resided in roughly 25 US areas. Self-reported history from a screening survey and questionnaire set each donor's cohort. This sample was included in a study of blood T cell repertoires in COVID-19. Study summary: Nucleic acid was either cDNA or gDNA, and it came from T cells, B-cell-depleted T cells, or PBMCs.

Only in-frame clones appear in the TCRdb table, and some are missing; sequencing was by immunoSEQ multiplex PCR. Of about 300,000 clones listed, 85% to 90% were seen once; the top ten hold about 4%. V and J are TRBV30 and TRBJ1-1; 10 bases agree with TRBD1. The TCR comes from a man aged 25-45 years who had recovered from COVID-19. The sample comprised PBMCs or T cells enriched from blood (not recorded which). Here the CDR3 DNA reads TGTGCCTGGAGTCTGGACAGGGGGGGAATCGGGAAAGCTTTCTTT. As protein: CAWSLDRGGIGKAFF. Based on the CDR3 plus reference TRBV30 and TRBJ1-1, the full variable domain is SQTIHQWPATLVQPVGSPLSLECTVEGTSNPNLYWYRQAAGRGLQLLFYSVGIGQISSEVPQNLSASRPQDRQFILSSKKLLLSDSGFYLCAWSLDRGGIGKAFFGQGTRLTVV.